Sequencing of this T cell receptor beta chain was carried out in a study of OX40 agonist ivuxolimab in advanced cancers. Here immunoSEQ multiplex PCR was the method, and the copy in TCRdb shows in-frame clones only, minus some. The table shows some 30,000 clones, with about 74% occurring only once. This clone was counted once. V dropped 4 bases and J dropped 6 bases, with 10 bases sitting between them. Germline V gives CDR1 SGHRS, CDR2 YFSETQ. The CDR3 covers 12 residues. The rearrangement uses TRBV5-1 and TRBJ1-2, with D maybe TRBD1 (5 bases). The specimen was CD4+ or CD8+ T cells sorted from blood, collected in a trial of the OX40 agonist ivuxolimab. The TCR sequence derives from an adult with an advanced solid tumor such as melanoma, head and neck, liver or kidney cancer. This chain's CDR3 is CASSLPDNGYTF. The CDR3, as DNA: TGCGCCAGCAGCCTCCCGGACAATGGCTACACCTTC.